The 5 T cell receptor beta chains listed next were all sequenced from one sample in a study of patients and donors after allogeneic stem cell transplantation. MiXCR was run by TCRdb on the RT-PCR reads, yielding one entry per CDR3 protein. The sample yields around 31,000 distinct CDR3 sequences, 6.5% to 7% seen once. Sequenced: blood, either unsorted or a sorted T cell fraction (not recorded which). The receptors shown here come from a human donor who was either an allogeneic HSCT recipient or a stem cell or donor lymphocyte infusion donor (not recorded which). It is not recorded whose cells these are; they may come from a transplant donor.

The gene calls are TRBV2 and TRBJ2-7; D is perhaps TRBD1 or TRBD2 (5 bases each). CDR3 size: 14 residues. The germline V gene has CDR1 SNHLY and CDR2 FYNNEI. Between the trimmed V and J ends, which lost 7 bases and 4 bases, there was a span of 17 bases. CDR3 sequence reads: CASNGAAEAYEQYF. As DNA, the CDR3 is TGTGCCAGCAACGGGGCTGCAGAGGCGTACGAGCAGTACTTC. Based on the CDR3 plus reference TRBV2 and TRBJ2-7, the full variable domain is EPEVTQTPSHQVTQMGQEVILRCVPISNHLYFYWYRQILGQKVEFLVSFYNNEISEKSEIFDDQFSVERPDGSNFTLKIRSTKLEDSAMYFCASNGAAEAYEQYFGPGTRLTVT.

The sample holds a few counts of this clonotype. The chain uses TRBV11-3 and TRBJ2-7; 8 bases map to TRBD1. Germline CDR1 is SGHNT and CDR2 is YENEEA. The CDR3 runs to 16 residues. V shed 1 base, J shed 3 bases, and the junction held 8 bases outside the gene matches. For the CDR3, the DNA is TGTGCCAGCAGCTTAGGCGGAGCTGGACAGGGCTACGAGCAGTACTTC. Translated, it gives CASSLGGAGQGYEQYF.

This clonotype was seen at least ten times. This sequence joins TRBV7-6 and TRBJ1-1; D uncertain. CDR1 and CDR2 from the germline V gene are SGHVS and FNYEAQ. The CDR3 sequence is 15 residues long. The ends were cut back, 3 bases at V and 0 bases at J, with 11 bases in the middle. This CDR3 is CASSFHSDMNTEAFF. The CDR3 DNA is TGTGCCAGCAGCTTTCACAGTGATATGAACACTGAAGCTTTCTTT.

The chain is built from TRBV21-1 and TRBJ2-2; the table's D call, TRBD1, was not checked against the DNA. TRBV21-1 is a pseudogene. The length of the CDR3 is 15 residues. CDR3 amino acids: CASSNWPPRTGELFF. CDR3 bases: TGTGCCAGCAGCAATTGGCCCCCGAGGACCGGGGAGCTGTTTTTT.

The J gene is TRBJ2-1, the V gene TRBV7-2; 7 positions match TRBD2. The CDR3 is 13 residues long. With V trimmed by 5 bases and J by 11 bases, 9 bases remained unmatched. Germline CDR1 SGHTA, CDR2 FQGNSA. The CDR3 region has the DNA TGTGCCAGCAGCCAGCAGGCGGGAGTAAAGCAGTTCTTC. Encoded protein: CASSQQAGVKQFF.